One and the same sample provided the 26 T cell receptor beta chains below, sequenced in a study of T-cell reconstitution after alpha-beta-depleted transplantation in children. TCRbeta library construction was performed incorporating unique molecular identifiers. TCRdb redid the calling of the PCR reads with MiXCR, one entry per CDR3 protein. Of 150,000 to 250,000 distinct CDR3 sequences in the sample, 6.3% were seen once. Source: PBMCs, taken before TCRalphabeta/CD19-depleted stem cell transplant. Source of these receptors: a girl under three years old with combined immunodeficiency, due to receive a stem cell transplant.

This clonotype was picked up a small number of times. The rearrangement links TRBV7-9 to TRBJ1-2; D is unresolved. With 5 bases removed from V and 4 bases from J, the gap between germline ends came to 11 bases. Germline V CDR1 and CDR2: SEHNR, FQNEAQ (reference sequence). The CDR3 totals 13 residues. The CDR3 nucleotides are TGTGCCAGCAGCCCACCGGAAAGCTATGGCTACACCTTC. Its protein product is CASSPPESYGYTF.

This clonotype was picked up many times. The V gene is TRBV7-2, the J gene TRBJ2-7; D uncertain. V was cut by 4 bases and J by 0 bases, with 10 bases left in between. From germline, CDR1 is SGHTA and CDR2 FQGNSA. The CDR3 totals 14 residues. The CDR3 sequence: CASSSSSISYEQYF. CDR3 sequence (DNA): TGTGCCAGCAGCTCCTCCTCCATCTCCTACGAGCAGTACTTC.

This clonotype has a handful of counts. The rearrangement joins TRBV4-1 to TRBJ2-7; 11 bases are shared with TRBD2. The CDR3 has 16 residues. From germline, CDR1 is MGHRA and CDR2 YSYEKL. V shed 4 bases, J shed 6 bases, and the junction held 11 bases outside the gene matches. The CDR3 DNA is TGCGCCAGCAGCCGGTTGGGACTAGCGGACTTGGGCGAGCAGTACTTC. Translating it yields CASSRLGLADLGEQYF.

This clonotype occurred many times. The V gene is TRBV29-1, the J gene TRBJ2-1; D gene unclear. The CDR3 is 13 amino acids. Germline CDR1 and CDR2: SQVTM and ANQGSEA. V lost 4 bases and J lost 3, with 10 bases in between. CDR3 loop: CSVGAPNYNEQFF. The CDR3 bases are TGCAGCGTTGGAGCTCCGAACTACAATGAGCAGTTCTTC.

In this sample, this clonotype turned up many times. The gene calls are TRBV29-1 and TRBJ2-4; no reliable D call. The length of the CDR3 is 14 residues. From germline, CDR1 is SQVTM and CDR2 ANQGSEA. V was cut by 7 bases and J by 7 bases, with 20 bases left in between. The CDR3 bases are TGCAGCGCCGTCGGATGGGTCGAAGGGAACATTCAGTACTTC. It yields the protein CSAVGWVEGNIQYF.

Comment on this clonotype: Given a much more abundant clone one base away, this may be a read error. This sequence joins TRBV5-1 and TRBJ2-3; 8 nucleotides match TRBD1. The CDR3 is 14 amino acids. Germline lookup yields CDR1 SGHRS and CDR2 YFSETQ. With V trimmed by 3 bases and J by 2 bases, 2 bases remained unmatched. CDR3 DNA: TGCGCCAGCAGCTGGACAGGGAACACAGATACGCAGTATTTT. Its translation: CASSWTGNTDTQYF.

This clonotype appeared many times. The V and J genes are TRBV6-6 and TRBJ1-2, with D maybe TRBD1 (5 bases). Trimming removed 6 bases from V and 3 bases from J, with 11 bases in between. CDR3 length equals 13 residues. Germline V gene data show CDR1 as MNHNY and CDR2 as SVGAGI (reference sequence). The CDR3 protein is CASRLRVHYGYTF. CDR3 in DNA: TGTGCCAGCAGGCTCAGGGTTCACTATGGCTACACCTTC.

V usage is TRBV4-2 and J usage is TRBJ2-3; TRBD2 agrees at 11 bases. Germline V gene sequence: CDR1 LGHNA, CDR2 YNFKEQ. The ends lost 10 bases at V and 4 bases at J; junction bases unmatched: 13. This CDR3 is built from 16 residues. Here the CDR3 reads CAMGPGLAGGPDTQYF. CDR3 DNA: TGTGCCATGGGCCCCGGGCTAGCGGGGGGCCCAGATACGCAGTATTTT.

This clonotype was seen at least ten times. The gene calls are TRBV11-2 and TRBJ2-7; D is perhaps TRBD2 (6 bases). CDR1 and CDR2 (germline): SGHAT, FQNNGV. Trimming shortened V by 1 base and J by 3 bases, and 13 bases separated the two germline ends. The CDR3 extends over 15 amino acids. CDR3 loop: CASSLGGLGSYEQYF. The CDR3 coding sequence is TGTGCCAGCAGCTTAGGAGGACTCGGGAGCTACGAGCAGTACTTC.

The sample holds many counts of this clonotype. The J gene is TRBJ2-1, the V gene TRBV12-3 or TRBV12-4; possibly TRBD2 for D (5 bases). The CDR3 is made up of 16 amino acids. The V and J ends lost 0 bases and 0 bases respectively, with 9 bases between them. The CDR3 spells CASSLAPGDSYNEQFF. The CDR3 nucleotides are TGTGCCAGCAGTTTAGCGCCCGGGGACTCCTACAATGAGCAGTTCTTC.

This clonotype was counted ten times or more. This chain joins TRBV12-3 or TRBV12-4 and TRBJ1-5; D is unresolved. Trimming left V 3 bases short and J 3 bases short, with 9 bases between. The CDR3 covers 14 residues. CDR3 nucleotide sequence: TGTGCCAGCAGTTTGGCAGGATCCAATCAGCCCCAGCATTTT. This sequence encodes CASSLAGSNQPQHF.

This clonotype was detected ten times or more. The chain combines TRBV12-3 or TRBV12-4 with TRBJ1-2, with 9 positions matching TRBD1. CDR3 length: 15 residues. V was pared by 8 bases and J by 6 bases, with 13 bases of the junction left unmatched. CDR3 in DNA: TGTGCCAGCGCCGGGACAGGGTTAACCATCCATGGCTACACCTTC. Protein: CASAGTGLTIHGYTF.

V gene TRBV30 combines with J gene TRBJ1-1, with D possibly being TRBD1 (5 bases). The CDR3 contains 15 residues. The germline V gene has CDR1 GTSNPN and CDR2 SVGIG (reference sequence). V gave up 3 bases and J gave up 6 bases, with 20 bases separating them. The DNA for the CDR3 is TGTGCCTGGAGGGCTTTGGGACCTAACCCGCCTGAAGCTTTCTTT. Its protein is CAWRALGPNPPEAFF.

The rearrangement joins TRBV20-1 to TRBJ2-1; D not certain. Per the germline V gene, CDR1 is DFQATT and CDR2 is SNEGSKA (reference sequence). The CDR3 runs 16 residues. Deletions cut 2 bases from V and 6 bases from J, with 20 bases between. CDR3 region: CSARRSAERFSNEQFF. CDR3 sequence (DNA): TGCAGTGCTAGACGTTCAGCAGAGAGATTCTCCAATGAGCAGTTCTTC.

This clonotype was recorded a few times. The V and J genes are TRBV9 and TRBJ2-7; 8 nucleotides match TRBD2. The germline gives CDR1 SGDLS, CDR2 YYNGEE. The CDR3 contains 15 residues. J gave up 2 bases and V 3 bases, and 7 bases lay outside the gene matches. The CDR3 sequence: CASSAGAGGAYEQYF. CDR3 bases: TGTGCCAGCAGCGCCGGTGCGGGGGGTGCCTACGAGCAGTACTTC.

This clonotype has a count of ten or more. The genes are TRBV15 and TRBJ2-1; TRBD2 aligns across 11 bases. From germline, CDR1 is LNHNV and CDR2 YYDKDF (reference sequence). The CDR3 length is 16 residues. The ends lost 3 bases at V and 4 bases at J; junction bases unmatched: 5. In DNA form, the CDR3 reads TGTGCCACCAGCAGGGATGGACTAGCGGGTTACAATGAGCAGTTCTTC. Protein sequence: CATSRDGLAGYNEQFF.

This clonotype was recorded at least ten times. The chain carries TRBV29-1 and TRBJ2-1; 13 bases match TRBD2. Germline-derived CDR1 and CDR2 are SQVTM and ANQGSEA. The CDR3 is 17 residues long. J was trimmed by 7 bases and V by 1 base; bases with no gene match: 10. The CDR3 spells CSVEGTSGSLLGNEQFF. DNA of the CDR3: TGCAGCGTTGAAGGGACTAGCGGGAGTTTACTGGGGAATGAGCAGTTCTTC.

This clonotype was detected many times. The chain combines TRBV29-1 with TRBJ1-2; D may be TRBD1 (6 bases). CDR3 length equals 13 residues. The V end was cut by 2 bases, the J end by 8 bases, with 15 bases between. The germline gives CDR1 SQVTM, CDR2 ANQGSEA. The CDR3 reads CSVEPYREYGYTF. The CDR3 region has the DNA TGCAGCGTTGAACCTTACAGGGAATACGGCTACACCTTC. The full variable domain, in which reference TRBV29-1 and TRBJ1-2 provide the parts outside the CDR3, is SAVISQKPSRDICQRGTSLTIQCQVDSQVTMMFWYRQQPGQSLTLIATANQGSEATYESGFVIDKFPISRPNLTFSTLTVSNMSPEDSSIYLCSVEPYREYGYTFGSGTRLTVV.

The table lists this clonotype with many counts. The chain employs TRBV20-1 and TRBJ2-1, with D possibly matching TRBD2 (6 bases). The ends were cut back, 2 bases at V and 4 bases at J, with 12 bases in the middle. The CDR3 length is 14 residues. Germline assignment: CDR1 DFQATT and CDR2 SNEGSKA (reference sequence). CDR3 amino acids: CSARPGLPYNEQFF. The CDR3 DNA is TGCAGTGCTAGACCGGGACTGCCTTACAATGAGCAGTTCTTC.

The V gene is TRBV19, the J gene TRBJ2-2; perhaps D is TRBD1 or TRBD2 (5 bases each). V lost 10 bases and J lost 2, with 17 bases in between. The CDR3 is made up of 15 amino acids. Germline V gene data show CDR1 as LNHDA and CDR2 as SQIVND (reference sequence). The CDR3 sequence: CATPGTGLNTGELFF. CDR3 coding DNA: TGTGCCACGCCAGGAACGGGGCTCAACACCGGGGAGCTGTTTTTT.

This clonotype was counted at least ten times. The chain carries TRBV7-9 and TRBJ2-5; 7 bases match TRBD1. With 5 bases clipped from V and 2 bases from J, the junction kept 5 bases outside the gene matches. CDR1 is SEHNR and CDR2 is FQNEAQ in the germline V gene (reference sequence). The CDR3 runs 14 residues. Here the CDR3 DNA reads TGTGCCAGCAGCCCCCGGGACAGACAAGAGACCCAGTACTTC. This encodes CASSPRDRQETQYF.

This clonotype was seen repeatedly, ten times or more. J is TRBJ2-1 and V is TRBV4-3, with 12 bases fitting TRBD2. The CDR3 runs to 18 residues. In germline, CDR1 is LGHNA, CDR2 YSLEER. Trimming removed 1 base from V and 2 bases from J; junction bases left unmatched: 6. The CDR3 nucleotides read TGCGCCAGCAGCCAAGTCCCTAGCGGGGGGGGCCCCTACAATGAGCAGTTCTTC. Protein: CASSQVPSGGGPYNEQFF.

Ten or more counts support this clonotype. This chain uses TRBV10-3 with TRBJ2-1, with 7 bases identical to TRBD2. The CDR3 loop spans 16 amino acids. The junction had 9 bases not matched to a gene; V was cut back by 6 bases and J by 1 base. Germline values: CDR1 ENHRY, CDR2 SYGVKD. In nucleotides, the CDR3 is TGTGCCATCAGCTCTATGGGAGGGCGGTCCTACAATGAGCAGTTCTTC. It specifies CAISSMGGRSYNEQFF.

This clonotype was recorded at least ten times. The chain combines TRBV7-2 with TRBJ1-1; D may be TRBD1 (5 bases). The CDR3 is 12 residues long. The germline CDR1 and CDR2 sequences are SGHTA and FQGNSA. V was pared by 2 bases and J by 11 bases, with 12 bases between. The CDR3 DNA is TGTGCCAGCAGCTTATGGATGACAGCTGCTTTCTTT. Translation gives CASSLWMTAAFF.

This clonotype was seen many times. This rearrangement joins TRBV5-1 to TRBJ2-2; 7 nucleotides match TRBD2. This CDR3 contains 16 residues. Germline V gene lookup returns CDR1 SGHRS and CDR2 YFSETQ. The ends lost 2 bases at V and 2 bases at J; junction bases unmatched: 6. CDR3 sequence reads: CASSFDGTTNTGELFF. The CDR3 DNA is TGCGCCAGCAGCTTCGACGGGACTACAAACACCGGGGAGCTGTTTTTT.

There are many counts of this clonotype. V and J are TRBV7-2 and TRBJ2-7, with D perhaps TRBD2 (6 bases). Deletions cut 1 base from V and 5 bases from J, with 12 bases between. CDR1 is SGHTA, CDR2 FQGNSA, per germline. The CDR3 runs 14 residues. The CDR3 sequence is CASSLVGSVNEQYF. The CDR3 DNA follows: TGTGCCAGCAGCTTAGTCGGGAGCGTCAACGAGCAGTACTTC.